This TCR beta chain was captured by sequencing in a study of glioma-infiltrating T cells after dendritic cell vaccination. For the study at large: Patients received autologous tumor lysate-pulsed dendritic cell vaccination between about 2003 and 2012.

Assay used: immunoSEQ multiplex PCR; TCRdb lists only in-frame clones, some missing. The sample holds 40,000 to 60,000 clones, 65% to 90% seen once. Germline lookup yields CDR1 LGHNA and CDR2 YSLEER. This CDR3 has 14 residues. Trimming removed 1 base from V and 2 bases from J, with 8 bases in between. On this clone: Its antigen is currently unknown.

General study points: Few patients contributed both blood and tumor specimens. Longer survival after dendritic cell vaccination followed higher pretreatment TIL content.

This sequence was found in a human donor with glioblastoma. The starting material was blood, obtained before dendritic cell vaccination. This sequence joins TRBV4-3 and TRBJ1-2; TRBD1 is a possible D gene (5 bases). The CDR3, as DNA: TGCGCCAGCAGCCAAGTGGAGGGGAACTATGGCTACACCTTC. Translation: CASSQVEGNYGYTF.